This T cell receptor beta chain was captured by sequencing in a study of molecular identifiers for immune sequencing clone quantification. Study-level results: Spiked Jurkat TCR RNA from one cell was reportedly detectable among 950,000 to 1,000,000 naive cells. Over 99% of effector molecules, but under 1% in naive cells, were held by clones with more than 20 RNA copies.

Trimming stripped 0 bases from V and 10 bases from J, with 16 bases between. Looked up from germline, CDR1 is LGHDT and CDR2 is YNNKEL (reference sequence). The CDR3 runs 16 residues. Previously described methods with listed TCR primers produced the bulk TCR libraries. Each CDR3 protein is one row after TCRdb ran MiXCR on the PCR reads. Found here are about 510,000 distinct CDR3 sequences, about a quarter of them singletons; the top ten hold 0.7% to 0.9%. This clonotype has a handful of counts. No antigen is known for it. The sample comprised naive CD8+ T cells from blood, with Jurkat cell RNA spiked in. Stated subset: FACS-sorted CD8+CD4-CCR7+CD45RA+ naive T cells. The chain couples TRBV3-1 to TRBJ1-6; D gene unclear. The receptor comes from a human donor in good health. Some libraries in this study had Jurkat cell RNA spiked in. CDR3 DNA: TGTGCCAGCAGCCAAGACGCAGGCACTTTTAACTCACCCCTCCACTTT. This gives the protein CASSQDAGTFNSPLHF.